Listed below are T cell receptor beta chains from one sample, sequenced in a study of beta chain features in type 1 diabetes. Method: immunoSEQ multiplex PCR; TCRdb's copy keeps in-frame clones and lacks some. The table has around 44,000 clones, over 50% seen once. The sample comprised Tregs from blood. These receptors originate from a woman under 30 in good health. CDR3s include the opening cysteine and the closing phenylalanine or tryptophan. The D gene is left open where the match is weak. Clone size is stated in some rows and not others, as once, few, many or a class when expanded.

abundance: few
d_gene: .
j_gene: TRBJ2-7
v_gene: TRBV7-2
CDR3nt: TGTGCCAGCAGCCCGAGCACTAGTTGGTACGAGCAGTACTTC
CDR3aa: CASSPSTSWYEQYF

abundance: .
d_gene: .
j_gene: TRBJ2-7
v_gene: TRBV6-5
CDR3nt: TGTGCCAGCAGTAACGGACAATACGAGCAGTACTTC
CDR3aa: CASSNGQYEQYF

abundance: .
d_gene: TRBD2
j_gene: TRBJ2-6
v_gene: TRBV30
CDR3nt: TGTGCCTGGGGACGCGGGGGGTCTGGGGCCAACGTCCTGACTTTC
CDR3aa: CAWGRGGSGANVLTF

abundance: .
d_gene: TRBD2
j_gene: TRBJ2-1
v_gene: TRBV9
CDR3nt: TGTGCCAGCAGCGTAACGGGAGGGCGGGGTAATGAGCAGTTCTTC
CDR3aa: CASSVTGGRGNEQFF

abundance: few
d_gene: .
j_gene: TRBJ1-1
v_gene: TRBV2
CDR3nt: TGTGCCAGCAAGGGGTTCAACACTGAAGCTTTCTTT
CDR3aa: CASKGFNTEAFF

abundance: .
d_gene: TRBD1
j_gene: TRBJ1-4
v_gene: TRBV10-3
CDR3nt: TGTGCCATCCGGGACAGGAATGAAAAACTGTTTTTT
CDR3aa: CAIRDRNEKLFF

abundance: .
d_gene: TRBD2
j_gene: TRBJ2-7
v_gene: TRBV30
CDR3nt: TGTGCCTGGACGCGTATAGCGGGTCACTCCTACGAGCAGTACTTC
CDR3aa: CAWTRIAGHSYEQYF

abundance: few
d_gene: .
j_gene: TRBJ1-1
v_gene: TRBV13
CDR3nt: TGTGCCAGCAGCCTGGGACTTTGGGAAGCTTTCTTT
CDR3aa: CASSLGLWEAFF

abundance: .
d_gene: .
j_gene: TRBJ1-1
v_gene: TRBV7-2
CDR3nt: TGTGCCAGCACCATTGGACTGCGGATAACTGAAGCTTTCTTT
CDR3aa: CASTIGLRITEAFF

abundance: .
d_gene: .
j_gene: TRBJ2-7
v_gene: TRBV30
CDR3nt: TGTGCCTGGAAGGGCAGGGGACCCCTCGAGCAGTACTTC
CDR3aa: CAWKGRGPLEQYF

abundance: medium-sized
d_gene: .
j_gene: TRBJ1-1
v_gene: TRBV9
CDR3nt: TGTGCCAGCAGCCTTCCCTTGACCTGGGGCGGCACTGAAGCTTTCTTT
CDR3aa: CASSLPLTWGGTEAFF

abundance: .
d_gene: .
j_gene: TRBJ2-5
v_gene: TRBV7-9
CDR3nt: TGTGCCAGCAGCTTAGTTACTGCAGGGCAAGAGACCCAGTACTTC
CDR3aa: CASSLVTAGQETQYF

abundance: .
d_gene: .
j_gene: TRBJ2-5
v_gene: TRBV20-1
CDR3nt: TGCAGTGCTAGTGAGGAGACCCAGTACTTC
CDR3aa: CSASEETQYF

abundance: .
d_gene: .
j_gene: TRBJ1-5
v_gene: TRBV19
CDR3nt: TGTGCCAGCCGCGCCGGGATCCGAAACAATCAGCCCCAGCATTTT
CDR3aa: CASRAGIRNNQPQHF

abundance: .
d_gene: TRBD1
j_gene: TRBJ2-1
v_gene: TRBV15
CDR3nt: TGTGCCACCAGCACCCCCGGGACAGGCAGGAATGAGCAGTTCTTC
CDR3aa: CATSTPGTGRNEQFF

abundance: .
d_gene: .
j_gene: TRBJ2-7
v_gene: TRBV9
CDR3nt: TGTGCCAGCAGCGTAGCTCCCGACGGGGTCCCATCGATGGACGAGCAGTACTTC
CDR3aa: CASSVAPDGVPSMDEQYF

abundance: .
d_gene: .
j_gene: TRBJ2-3
v_gene: TRBV18
CDR3nt: TGTGCCAGCTCACCCGGGGGAGATACGCAGTATTTT
CDR3aa: CASSPGGDTQYF

abundance: .
d_gene: TRBD2
j_gene: TRBJ2-1
v_gene: TRBV6-6
CDR3nt: TGTGCCAGCAGTGGGGGGACTAGCGGTTACTACAATGAGCAGTTCTTC
CDR3aa: CASSGGTSGYYNEQFF

abundance: .
d_gene: .
j_gene: TRBJ2-1
v_gene: TRBV7-9
CDR3nt: TGTGCCAGCAGCTCCCGGGACTACAATGAGCAGTTCTTC
CDR3aa: CASSSRDYNEQFF

abundance: .
d_gene: .
j_gene: TRBJ2-7
v_gene: TRBV5-6
CDR3nt: TGTGCCAGCAGCTTGGCCACAACTTCAGCCGGCGGGGAGCAGTACTTC
CDR3aa: CASSLATTSAGGEQYF

abundance: .
d_gene: .
j_gene: TRBJ2-4
v_gene: TRBV27
CDR3nt: TGTGCCAGCAGTACCCGACTAGGCCCGGGGAACATTCAGTACTTC
CDR3aa: CASSTRLGPGNIQYF

abundance: .
d_gene: .
j_gene: TRBJ1-5
v_gene: TRBV6-1
CDR3nt: TGTGCCAGCAGTGAACACTGGAATCAGCCCCAGCATTTT
CDR3aa: CASSEHWNQPQHF

abundance: once
d_gene: TRBD2
j_gene: TRBJ2-1
v_gene: TRBV5-1
CDR3nt: TGCGCCAGCAGCTTGGAGGGTAGCGGGAGCTACAATGAGCAGTTCTTC
CDR3aa: CASSLEGSGSYNEQFF

abundance: few
d_gene: .
j_gene: TRBJ2-6
v_gene: TRBV29-1
CDR3nt: TGCAGCGTTGAAACCGGTTGGGCAGGCTTTCGCTCTGGGGCCAACGTCCTGACTTTC
CDR3aa: CSVETGWAGFRSGANVLTF

abundance: .
d_gene: TRBD1
j_gene: TRBJ1-6
v_gene: TRBV28
CDR3nt: TGTGCCAGCAGTTCAGGACAGGGGGCCGTAGGGCCCCTCCACTTT
CDR3aa: CASSSGQGAVGPLHF

abundance: .
d_gene: TRBD1
j_gene: TRBJ1-5
v_gene: TRBV5-4
CDR3nt: TGTGCCAGCAGCTTGGAGGGCGGGCAGGGGGTCGGTCAGCCCCAGCATTTT
CDR3aa: CASSLEGGQGVGQPQHF

abundance: few
d_gene: .
j_gene: TRBJ2-3
v_gene: TRBV6-9
CDR3nt: TGTGCCTTTTCCTATCGGACGCAGTATTTT
CDR3aa: CAFSYRTQYF

abundance: few
d_gene: TRBD2
j_gene: TRBJ2-1
v_gene: TRBV14
CDR3nt: TGTGCCAGCAGCCGAACTAGCGGGAGTATCAATGAGCAGTTCTTC
CDR3aa: CASSRTSGSINEQFF

abundance: .
d_gene: TRBD2
j_gene: TRBJ2-2
v_gene: TRBV4-2
CDR3nt: TGTGCCAGCAGCCAAGATAAATGGCGGGAGTCCGGGGAGCTGTTTTTT
CDR3aa: CASSQDKWRESGELFF

abundance: .
d_gene: .
j_gene: TRBJ1-2
v_gene: TRBV7-2
CDR3nt: TGTGCCATCTGGGGAGCCCACGGCTACACCTTC
CDR3aa: CAIWGAHGYTF

abundance: few
d_gene: TRBD1
j_gene: TRBJ1-3
v_gene: TRBV7-9
CDR3nt: TGTGCCAGCAGGGGACAGACCCCCTCTGGAAACACCATATATTTT
CDR3aa: CASRGQTPSGNTIYF

abundance: few
d_gene: TRBD2
j_gene: TRBJ2-5
v_gene: TRBV28
CDR3nt: TGTGCCAGCAGTTTAAATCTAGCTCCAGCAGCGGGAGAGGTTTGGGAGACCCAGTACTTC
CDR3aa: CASSLNLAPAAGEVWETQYF

abundance: few
d_gene: TRBD1
j_gene: TRBJ1-5
v_gene: TRBV7-8
CDR3nt: TGTGCCAGCAGCCGGGACAGGGATCAGCCCCAGCATTTT
CDR3aa: CASSRDRDQPQHF

abundance: .
d_gene: .
j_gene: TRBJ2-3
v_gene: TRBV30
CDR3nt: TGTGCCTGGAGTGAGACGGGGATCCACAATACGCAGTATTTT
CDR3aa: CAWSETGIHNTQYF

abundance: .
d_gene: .
j_gene: TRBJ1-2
v_gene: TRBV18
CDR3nt: TGTGCCAGCTCACCACCGACCGGGTACGGCGGCTACACCTTC
CDR3aa: CASSPPTGYGGYTF

abundance: .
d_gene: .
j_gene: TRBJ2-7
v_gene: TRBV11-3
CDR3nt: TGTGCCAGCAGCTTGATGTCCAGGTCCTACGAGCAGTACTTC
CDR3aa: CASSLMSRSYEQYF

abundance: few
d_gene: .
j_gene: TRBJ2-7
v_gene: TRBV28
CDR3nt: TGTGCCTCTTTCTCGGGGGCTAGCGGCAGCTCCTACGAGCAGTACTTC
CDR3aa: CASFSGASGSSYEQYF

abundance: .
d_gene: .
j_gene: TRBJ1-5
v_gene: TRBV5-6
CDR3nt: TGTGCCAGCAGCTTGGTCAGAAGCAATCAGCCCCAGCATTTT
CDR3aa: CASSLVRSNQPQHF

abundance: .
d_gene: TRBD1
j_gene: TRBJ1-4
v_gene: TRBV6-6
CDR3nt: TGTGCCAGCAGTTTCCGGGACAGGCCTGAAAAACTGTTTTTT
CDR3aa: CASSFRDRPEKLFF

abundance: few
d_gene: .
j_gene: TRBJ2-1
v_gene: TRBV6-5
CDR3nt: TGTGCCAGCAGTTATAGCGCAAGCTCCTACAATGAGCAGTTCTTC
CDR3aa: CASSYSASSYNEQFF

abundance: few
d_gene: TRBD2
j_gene: TRBJ2-1
v_gene: TRBV9
CDR3nt: TGTGCCAGCAGCGTAGCTCCCCTAGCGGGCAACAATGAGCAGTTCTTC
CDR3aa: CASSVAPLAGNNEQFF

abundance: medium-sized
d_gene: TRBD1
j_gene: TRBJ1-3
v_gene: TRBV7-8
CDR3nt: TGTGCCAGCAGCCCCAGGGACAGGGGTTTATCTGGAAACACCATATATTTT
CDR3aa: CASSPRDRGLSGNTIYF